This T cell receptor (beta chain) originates from a study of blood T cell repertoires in COVID-19. As for the study in general: Some COVID-19 samples were acute and others convalescent; all came from the United States, Italy and Spain. Sources were T cells, B-cell-depleted T cells, or PBMCs; the material itself was cDNA or gDNA.

Looked up from germline, CDR1 is MNHEY and CDR2 is SVGAGI. The CDR3 has 14 amino acids. The V end lost 2 bases, the J end lost 7 bases, and 14 bases lay between the germline ends. As handled by the study authors: Amplification of reference gene primers provided the estimated nucleated cell counts. Method: immunoSEQ multiplex PCR; TCRdb's copy keeps in-frame clones and lacks some. The DNA gave D and trimming, while V, J and clone size come from that table. The sample includes about 82,000 clones, around 82% of them seen just once. The sequence derives from a woman in her sixties with acute or convalescent COVID-19. The sequenced sample consisted of peripheral blood. The rearrangement links TRBV6-5 to TRBJ1-1; D gene uncertain. The CDR3 region is CASSYMGAGGEAFF. CDR3 in DNA: TGTGCCAGCAGTTACATGGGAGCTGGTGGTGAAGCTTTCTTT.